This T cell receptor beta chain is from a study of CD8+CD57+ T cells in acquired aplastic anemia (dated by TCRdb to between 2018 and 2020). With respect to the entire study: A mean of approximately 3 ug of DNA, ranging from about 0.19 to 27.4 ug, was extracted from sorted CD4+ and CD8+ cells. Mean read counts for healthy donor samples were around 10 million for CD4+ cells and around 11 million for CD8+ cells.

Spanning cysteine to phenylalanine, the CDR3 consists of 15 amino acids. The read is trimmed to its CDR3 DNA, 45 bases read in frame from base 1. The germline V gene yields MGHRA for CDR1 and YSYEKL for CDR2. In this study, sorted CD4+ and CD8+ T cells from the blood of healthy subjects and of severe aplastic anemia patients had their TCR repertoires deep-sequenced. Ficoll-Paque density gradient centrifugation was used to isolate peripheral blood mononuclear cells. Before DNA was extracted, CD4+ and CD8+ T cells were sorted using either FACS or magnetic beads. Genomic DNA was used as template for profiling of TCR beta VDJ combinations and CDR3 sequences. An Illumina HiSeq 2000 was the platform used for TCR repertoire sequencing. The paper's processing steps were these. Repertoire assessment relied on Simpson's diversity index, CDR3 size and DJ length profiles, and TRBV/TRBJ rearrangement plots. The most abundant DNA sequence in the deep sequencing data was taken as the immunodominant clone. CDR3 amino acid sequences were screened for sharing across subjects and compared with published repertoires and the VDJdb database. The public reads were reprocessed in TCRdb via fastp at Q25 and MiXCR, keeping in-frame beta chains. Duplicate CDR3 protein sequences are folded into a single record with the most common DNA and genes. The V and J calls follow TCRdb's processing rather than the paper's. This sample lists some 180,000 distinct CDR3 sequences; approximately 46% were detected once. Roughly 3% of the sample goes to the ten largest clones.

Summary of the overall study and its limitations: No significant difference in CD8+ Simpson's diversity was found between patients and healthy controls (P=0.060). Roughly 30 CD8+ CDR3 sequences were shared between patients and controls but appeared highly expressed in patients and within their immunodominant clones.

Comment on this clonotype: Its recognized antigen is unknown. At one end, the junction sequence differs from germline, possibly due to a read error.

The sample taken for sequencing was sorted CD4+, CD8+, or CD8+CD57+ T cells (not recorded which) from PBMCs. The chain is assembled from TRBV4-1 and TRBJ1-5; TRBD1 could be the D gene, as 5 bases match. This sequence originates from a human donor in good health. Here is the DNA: TGCGCCGGCAGCCAAGTTTACGCCGGGGGACAGCCCCAGCATTTT. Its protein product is CAGSQVYAGGQPQHF.